These T cell receptor beta chains were read from a single sample in a study of Graves' ophthalmopathy and Graves' hyperthyroidism. One entry per CDR3 protein, called by TCRdb with MiXCR from the multiplex PCR reads. The sample yields around 470,000 distinct CDR3 sequences, approximately 15% seen once. The sequenced sample consisted of blood. Receptors originate from a young woman with Graves' ophthalmopathy. The CDR3 runs from the conserved cysteine through the conserved F or W. D genes are given only for firm matches. Some rows have no size entry. The others give once, few or many, or a class for an expanded clone.

>TRBJ1-3|many|.|TRBV20-1
CSARDESSTLINTIYF
TGCAGTGCTAGAGATGAGAGCAGCACTTTAATAAACACCATATATTTT
>TRBJ2-5|many|.|TRBV6-1
CASSEAEAGLSTQYF
TGTGCCAGCAGTGAAGCAGAGGCGGGTTTGTCAACCCAGTACTTC
>TRBJ1-2|many|.|TRBV7-2
CASSSPPSGVHGYTF
TGTGCCAGCAGCTCGCCCCCTTCAGGGGTGCATGGCTACACCTTC
>TRBJ1-2|many|.|TRBV6-1
CASSEPGHYGYTF
TGTGCCAGCAGTGAGCCGGGACACTATGGCTACACCTTC
>TRBJ1-1|many|.|TRBV6-5
CASSIRRGSNTEAFF
TGTGCCAGCAGTATCAGAAGAGGGTCGAACACTGAAGCTTTCTTT
>TRBJ1-1|many|.|TRBV12-3/TRBV12-4
CASSRARSTEAFF
TGTGCCAGCAGTCGGGCTCGGAGCACTGAAGCTTTCTTT
>TRBJ2-7|.|.|TRBV4-3
CASSQDIAGAYEQYF
TGCGCCAGCAGCCAAGATATTGCAGGAGCCTACGAGCAGTACTTC
>TRBJ1-1|many|TRBD1|TRBV29-1
CSVGGQGGTEAFF
TGCAGCGTTGGAGGACAGGGTGGCACTGAAGCTTTCTTT
>TRBJ2-2|.|.|TRBV2
CASKGATGELFF
TGTGCCAGCAAGGGAGCCACCGGGGAGCTGTTTTTT
>TRBJ2-7|many|TRBD2|TRBV28
CASSLFGTSGSYEQYF
TGTGCCAGCAGTTTATTTGGGACTAGCGGTTCCTACGAGCAGTACTTC
>TRBJ1-1|.|.|TRBV28
CASSPSRERPEAFF
TGTGCCAGCAGTCCCAGCCGGGAACGGCCTGAAGCTTTCTTT
>TRBJ2-5|many|.|TRBV6-5
CASSYVLNQETQYF
TGTGCCAGCAGTTACGTGTTGAACCAAGAGACCCAGTACTTC
>TRBJ1-1|many|.|TRBV19
CASSIPGERTEAFF
TGTGCCAGTAGTATACCAGGGGAGCGCACTGAAGCTTTCTTT
>TRBJ1-6|many|TRBD1|TRBV30
CAWSVRSGGVFSYNSPLHF
TGTGCCTGGAGTGTACGGTCAGGGGGCGTCTTTTCCTATAATTCACCCCTCCACTTT
>TRBJ1-6|many|.|TRBV4-1
CASSHGANSPLHF
TGCGCCAGCAGCCACGGGGCGAATTCACCCCTCCACTTT
>TRBJ2-4|many|TRBD2|TRBV3-1
CASSHPGTSGRRAKNIQYF
TGTGCCAGCAGCCATCCCGGGACTAGCGGGAGGCGGGCCAAAAACATTCAGTACTTC
>TRBJ2-5|many|.|TRBV29-1
CSVRRQETQYF
TGCAGCGTTCGGCGGCAAGAGACCCAGTACTTC
>TRBJ1-6|many|.|TRBV11-2
CASSLGYGGSPLHF
TGTGCCAGCAGCTTAGGGTACGGAGGATCACCCCTCCACTTT
>TRBJ2-7|few|.|TRBV28
CASSFAPSSYEQYF
TGTGCCAGCAGTTTTGCCCCGAGCTCCTACGAGCAGTACTTC
>TRBJ1-5|.|.|TRBV7-9
CASSSGGGYNQPKHF
TGTGCCAGCAGCTCTGGGGGTGGTTACAATCAGCCCAAGCATTTT
>TRBJ1-1|many|TRBD1|TRBV20-1
CSARKEDRGAFF
TGCAGTGCTAGAAAAGAGGACAGGGGAGCTTTCTTT
>TRBJ1-1|many|.|TRBV6-5
CASSYVQGQTEAFF
TGTGCCAGCAGTTACGTGCAGGGGCAGACTGAAGCTTTCTTT
>TRBJ2-2|few|.|TRBV20-1
CSAYYSGGELFF
TGCAGTGCTTACTATTCCGGCGGGGAGCTGTTTTTT
>TRBJ1-5|many|TRBD1|TRBV19
CASTTTTGPGSRPQHF
TGTGCCAGTACCACCACGACAGGGCCCGGTTCTAGGCCCCAGCATTTT
>TRBJ1-1|.|.|TRBV12-3/TRBV12-4
CASSPGGDEAFF
TGTGCCAGCAGTCCCGGTGGGGATGAAGCTTTCTTT
>TRBJ2-3|many|TRBD2|TRBV24-1
CATSETSGRAGPRDTQYF
TGTGCCACCAGTGAAACTAGCGGGAGGGCCGGTCCCCGGGACACGCAGTATTTT
>TRBJ2-7|many|.|TRBV6-1
CASSEVAGPGYEQYF
TGTGCCAGCAGTGAAGTAGCAGGCCCTGGTTACGAGCAGTACTTC
>TRBJ2-2|.|.|TRBV27
CASSSDSDTGELFF
TGTGCCAGCAGCTCCGACAGCGACACCGGGGAGCTGTTTTTT
>TRBJ1-6|.|.|TRBV2
CASTWGQKESPLHF
TGTGCCAGCACCTGGGGACAAAAGGAATCACCCCTCCACTTT
>TRBJ2-7|many|.|TRBV7-2
CASGWGYEQYF
TGTGCCAGCGGATGGGGGTACGAGCAGTACTTC
>TRBJ1-6|many|.|TRBV19
CASSNLPGSPLHF
TGTGCCAGTAGTAACCTCCCGGGGTCACCCCTCCACTTT
>TRBJ2-2|few|.|TRBV20-1
CSARISGSTGELFF
TGCAGTGCTAGAATTAGCGGTAGCACCGGGGAGCTGTTTTTT
>TRBJ2-3|.|.|TRBV13
CASSHRPASDTQYF
TGTGCCAGCAGCCACCGCCCTGCTTCGGATACGCAGTATTTT
>TRBJ1-2|.|.|TRBV9
CASSVEPGLFNYGYTF
TGTGCCAGCAGCGTAGAGCCGGGGTTATTTAACTATGGCTACACCTTC
>TRBJ2-4|.|TRBD1|TRBV7-9
CASSLGTGFDQYF
TGTGCCAGCAGCTTAGGGACAGGGTTTGATCAGTACTTC
>TRBJ1-1|many|.|TRBV20-1
CSAQAGYTEAFF
TGCAGTGCCCAGGCGGGTTACACTGAAGCTTTCTTT
>TRBJ2-7|many|TRBD1|TRBV25-1
CASSDGTGAYEQYF
TGTGCCAGCAGTGACGGGACAGGGGCCTACGAGCAGTACTTC
>TRBJ1-5|many|TRBD1|TRBV27
CASSSDRGGNQPQHF
TGTGCCAGCAGCTCGGACAGGGGAGGCAATCAGCCCCAGCATTTT
>TRBJ1-2|many|.|TRBV27
CASSATASYGYTF
TGTGCCAGCAGTGCGACAGCCTCCTATGGCTACACCTTC
>TRBJ2-5|many|TRBD2|TRBV11-2
CASSLDLAAIVGTQYF
TGTGCCAGCAGCTTAGATCTAGCGGCCATCGTTGGGACCCAGTACTTC
>TRBJ1-1|many|.|TRBV2
CASWGGTEAFF
TGTGCCAGCTGGGGGGGAACTGAAGCTTTCTTT
>TRBJ1-2|few|.|TRBV19
CASSIKIHGVGYTF
TGTGCCAGTAGTATTAAAATCCACGGGGTCGGCTACACCTTC
>TRBJ2-7|many|TRBD2|TRBV4-1
CASSQFSGSEQYF
TGCGCCAGCAGCCAATTTAGCGGGAGCGAGCAGTACTTC
>TRBJ1-2|.|TRBD1|TRBV7-2
CASSLQVTGTYFYTF
TGTGCCAGCAGCTTACAGGTGACAGGGACTTATTTCTACACCTTC